These 30 T cell receptor beta chains came from one sample sequenced in a study of cytomegalovirus exposure and HLA in healthy donors. Profiled with immunoSEQ multiplex PCR; TCRdb holds only in-frame clones, not every one. The table includes a few hundred thousand clones, about 90% detected once. The sample comprised PBMCs. The origin of the receptors is a man between 18 and 29 years old in good health and CMV-seropositive.

CDR3: CASSESTRGAMNTEAFF. The CDR3 region has the DNA TGCGCCAGCAGTGAGTCGACTCGGGGAGCAATGAACACTGAAGCTTTCTTT. The chain carries TRBV10-1 and TRBJ1-1; D is unresolved. Deletions cut 0 bases from V and 0 bases from J, with 14 bases between. The CDR3 spans 17 residues. Looked up from germline, CDR1 is WNHNN and CDR2 is SYGVQD (reference sequence).

Points on this clone: In the same sample, other DNA sequences code for this CDR3. The CDR3 loop reads CAWSVRGDQPQHF. Here the CDR3 DNA reads TGTGCCTGGAGTGTACGGGGAGACCAGCCCCAGCATTTT. V is TRBV30 and J is TRBJ1-5; D ambiguous. V was cut by 0 bases and J by 7 bases, with 10 bases left in between. The length of the CDR3 is 13 residues. CDR1 GTSNPN and CDR2 SVGIG come from the germline V gene (reference sequence).

V usage is TRBV7-9 and J usage is TRBJ1-2, with D tentatively TRBD1 (6 bases). From germline, CDR1 is SEHNR and CDR2 FQNEAQ (reference sequence). With 5 bases removed from V and 3 bases from J, the gap between germline ends came to 16 bases. The CDR3 is 15 amino acids. CDR3 sequence: CASSLVGRGYYGYTF. CDR3 nucleotide sequence: TGTGCCAGCAGCCTTGTGGGCAGGGGTTACTATGGCTACACCTTC.

The chain carries TRBV5-1 and TRBJ1-4; 9 bases align to TRBD1. This CDR3 is 14 amino acids long. Germline CDR1 SGHRS, CDR2 YFSETQ. Trimming at V came to 2 bases and at J to 8 bases, leaving 4 bases not matched to a gene. The CDR3 nucleotides read TGCGCCAGCAGCTTATCGGGACAGGGAGAAAAACTGTTTTTT. Protein sequence: CASSLSGQGEKLFF.

The gene calls are TRBV6-6 and TRBJ2-7, with D uncertain. V lost 6 bases, J lost 6 bases, and 12 bases lay in between. Germline CDR1 and CDR2: MNHNY and SVGAGI (reference sequence). This CDR3 is 12 amino acids long. The CDR3 is CASSGPQREQYF. CDR3 sequence (DNA): TGTGCCAGCAGCGGCCCCCAGCGCGAGCAGTACTTC.

This clone was seen once. The CDR3 nucleotides are TGCGCCAGCAGCCAAGGCAGAGACGGAAGACAGTACTTC. Its protein is CASSQGRDGRQYF. The gene calls are TRBV4-1 and TRBJ2-7; D unresolved. Trimming cost V 1 base and J 10 bases, with 14 bases left between them. Germline loops: CDR1 MGHRA, CDR2 YSYEKL. The CDR3 loop spans 13 amino acids.

This sequence joins TRBV9 and TRBJ2-7, with 10 positions matching TRBD2. Germline assignment: CDR1 SGDLS and CDR2 YYNGEE. J gave up 4 bases and V 2 bases, and 6 bases lay outside the gene matches. CDR3 length: 15 amino acids. The CDR3 DNA reads as TGTGCCAGCAGCGTCGCTAGCGGGAGAGTTTACGAGCAGTACTTC. Translating it yields CASSVASGRVYEQYF.

The chain uses TRBV4-1 and TRBJ1-2; D not certain. The germline gives CDR1 MGHRA, CDR2 YSYEKL. The CDR3 runs to 14 residues. V dropped 1 base and J dropped 4 bases, with 10 bases sitting between them. The CDR3 is CASSQAGNLYGYTF. As DNA, the CDR3 is TGCGCCAGCAGCCAAGCGGGGAATCTCTATGGCTACACCTTC.

The chain has TRBV7-9 and TRBJ1-2; weak D call: TRBD1 (5 bases). This CDR3 is built from 13 residues. Germline V CDR1 and CDR2: SEHNR, FQNEAQ (reference sequence). V dropped 3 bases and J dropped 4 bases, with 9 bases sitting between them. CDR3 sequence: CASSLGDAYGYTF. The CDR3 DNA sequence: TGTGCCAGCAGCTTGGGGGATGCCTATGGCTACACCTTC.

This clone appeared a few times. The chain uses TRBV5-1 and TRBJ2-2; the D gene is possibly TRBD2 (5 bases). Germline loops: CDR1 SGHRS, CDR2 YFSETQ. There are 14 residues in the CDR3. V lost 5 bases and J 0 bases, leaving 8 bases between the germline ends. CDR3: CASRRESNTGELFF. CDR3 nucleotides: TGCGCCAGCAGGAGGGAGTCGAACACCGGGGAGCTGTTTTTT.

This chain uses TRBV28 with TRBJ2-4, with a tentative D call TRBD1 (5 bases). Between the trimmed V and J ends, which lost 8 bases and 0 bases, there was a span of 14 bases. This CDR3 is 15 amino acids long. CDR1 and CDR2 (germline): MDHEN, SYDVKM. CDR3 sequence reads: CASGAVRLAKNIQYF. CDR3 coding DNA: TGTGCCAGCGGGGCAGTCCGATTAGCCAAAAACATTCAGTACTTC. Combining the CDR3 with reference TRBV28 and TRBJ2-4 gives the whole variable domain DVKVTQSSRYLVKRTGEKVFLECVQDMDHENMFWYRQDPGLGLRLIYFSYDVKMKEKGDIPEGYSVSREKKERFSLILESASTNQTSMYLCASGAVRLAKNIQYFGAGTRLSVL.

This CDR3 is CSVGGQGAGGYTF. CDR3 nucleotides: TGCAGCGTGGGGGGACAGGGGGCAGGTGGCTACACCTTC. The rearrangement uses TRBV29-1 and TRBJ1-2; TRBD1 matches 12 bases. V trimming: 6 bases; J trimming: 7 bases; junction bases outside the gene matches: 6. Per the germline V gene, CDR1 is SQVTM and CDR2 is ANQGSEA. There are 13 residues in the CDR3.

Concerning this clone itself: Other DNA sequences in the same sample also yield this CDR3. V gene TRBV6-5 combines with J gene TRBJ1-2, with 8 bases aligning to TRBD1. The germline V gene has CDR1 MNHEY and CDR2 SVGAGI. The CDR3 is 14 amino acids. V lost 6 bases to trimming and J lost 2 bases; unmatched junction nucleotides: 5. The CDR3 sequence: CASRRTGRNYGYTF. CDR3 DNA: TGTGCCAGCAGAAGGACAGGGCGCAACTATGGCTACACCTTC.

This chain connects TRBV7-9 to TRBJ2-2, with D possibly being TRBD2 (5 bases). The CDR3 consists of 14 residues. The V and J ends lost 5 bases and 2 bases respectively, with 9 bases between them. CDR1 and CDR2 (germline): SEHNR, FQNEAQ (reference sequence). The CDR3: CASSPGLNTGELFF. The CDR3 DNA reads as TGTGCCAGCAGCCCCGGACTCAACACCGGGGAGCTGTTTTTT.

The CDR3 sequence is CASSPTLRDSYGYTF. CDR3 DNA: TGTGCCAGCAGTCCGACACTCAGGGATAGCTATGGCTACACCTTC. The chain uses TRBV27 and TRBJ1-2; tentatively, D is TRBD1 (5 bases). Germline V lookup: CDR1 MNHEY, CDR2 SMNVEV (reference sequence). V was trimmed by 5 bases and J by 4 bases, leaving 17 bases between them. The CDR3 runs to 15 residues.

V and J are TRBV9 and TRBJ1-1; D perhaps matches TRBD1 (5 bases). The CDR3 length is 15 residues. V was shortened by 3 bases and J by 7 bases, with 19 bases between the two germline ends. Germline CDR1 reads SGDLS; CDR2 reads YYNGEE. The CDR3: CASSGGGVSSFEAFF. As DNA, the CDR3 is TGTGCCAGCAGCGGCGGGGGAGTCTCCAGCTTTGAAGCTTTCTTT.

CDR3 coding DNA: TGTGCCAGCAGTTTGCGGAGGGAGGGCTCCTACGAGCAGTACTTC. It is translated as CASSLRREGSYEQYF. The chain joins TRBV6-6 to TRBJ2-7; 7 nucleotides align to TRBD2. CDR1 and CDR2 from the germline V gene are MNHNY and SVGAGI (reference sequence). With 4 bases clipped from V and 0 bases from J, the junction kept 6 bases outside the gene matches. This CDR3 has 15 amino acids.

The chain has TRBV28 and TRBJ2-3; no clear D. The CDR3 sequence is 14 residues long. V dropped 5 bases and J dropped 2 bases, with 11 bases sitting between them. Germline assignment: CDR1 MDHEN and CDR2 SYDVKM. The CDR3 here is CASSLGSPTDTQYF. CDR3 nucleotide sequence: TGTGCCAGCAGTCTCGGATCTCCCACAGATACGCAGTATTTT.

This chain joins TRBV5-1 and TRBJ2-7; D perhaps matches TRBD1 (5 bases). CDR1 SGHRS and CDR2 YFSETQ come from the germline V gene. V dropped 5 bases and J dropped 2 bases, with 14 bases sitting between them. The CDR3 is 14 residues long. CDR3 bases: TGCGCCAGCAGGCCTCAGGACAAAGCCTACGAGCAGTACTTC. Translation: CASRPQDKAYEQYF.

This clone was recorded a few times. The rearrangement links TRBV27 to TRBJ2-7; D tentatively reads TRBD1 or TRBD2 (7 bases each). The V end lost 6 bases, the J end lost 5 bases, and 20 bases lay between the germline ends. Germline values: CDR1 MNHEY, CDR2 SMNVEV (reference sequence). The CDR3 loop spans 15 amino acids. This chain's CDR3 is CASSSHGEGADEQYF. In DNA, the CDR3 is TGTGCCAGCAGCTCCCATGGGGAGGGGGCGGACGAGCAGTACTTC.

The chain couples TRBV27 to TRBJ1-4; D gene uncertain. CDR3 size: 14 residues. CDR1 is MNHEY, CDR2 SMNVEV, per germline (reference sequence). Deletions cut 2 bases from V and 0 bases from J, with 4 bases between. CDR3 protein: CASSLRTTNEKLFF. CDR3 bases: TGTGCCAGCAGTTTAAGAACAACTAATGAAAAACTGTTTTTT.

This chain connects TRBV29-1 to TRBJ2-3, with D possibly TRBD1 on 5 matching bases. Looked up from germline, CDR1 is SQVTM and CDR2 is ANQGSEA. This CDR3 is built from 13 residues. Trimming stripped 1 base from V and 5 bases from J, with 10 bases between. The CDR3 here is CSVEGTPRDTQYF. The CDR3 DNA sequence: TGCAGCGTTGAAGGGACACCTAGAGATACGCAGTATTTT.

This clone occurred a few times. The same CDR3 is also encoded by other DNA sequences in this sample. This chain joins TRBV18 and TRBJ2-7; D is uncertain. V was cut by 6 bases and J by 3 bases, with 6 bases left in between. The CDR3 length is 11 residues. Germline CDR1 and CDR2: KGHSH and LQKENI. This CDR3 reads CASSPGYEQYF. The CDR3 DNA follows: TGTGCCAGCTCTCCGGGCTACGAGCAGTACTTC.

This chain connects TRBV28 to TRBJ2-7, with 13 bases identical to TRBD2. Germline CDR1 is MDHEN and CDR2 is SYDVKM. Trimming took 7 bases from V and 0 from J; bases not matched to a gene: 3. The CDR3 extends over 15 amino acids. The CDR3 DNA reads as TGTGCCAGCAAAAGGACTAGCGGGAGCTCCTACGAGCAGTACTTC. Its protein is CASKRTSGSSYEQYF.

This clone came up many times. The genes are TRBV4-1 and TRBJ2-7, with 9 nucleotides matching TRBD1. The junction had 7 bases not matched to a gene; V was cut back by 4 bases and J by 3 bases. Germline assignment: CDR1 MGHRA and CDR2 YSYEKL. This CDR3 comprises 15 residues. The CDR3 DNA reads TGCGCCAGCAGCCCCGGACAGGGGATCCTCTACGAGCAGTACTTC. Translation: CASSPGQGILYEQYF.

This chain uses TRBV10-3 with TRBJ2-1, with 9 bases identical to TRBD2. V shed 2 bases, J shed 0 bases, and the junction held 14 bases outside the gene matches. CDR1 and CDR2 from the germline V gene are ENHRY and SYGVKD. The CDR3 contains 20 residues. CDR3 amino acids: CAISESRSGRHTSSYNEQFF. The CDR3 nucleotides read TGTGCCATCAGTGAGAGTAGAAGCGGGAGGCATACTAGCTCCTACAATGAGCAGTTCTTC.

CDR3: CASSIRTGEYGYTF. The CDR3 DNA sequence: TGTGCCAGCTCAATCCGGACAGGGGAATATGGCTACACCTTC. The chain combines TRBV18 with TRBJ1-2; 9 bases fit TRBD1. V trimming: 5 bases; J trimming: 5 bases; junction bases outside the gene matches: 6. This CDR3 contains 14 residues. Germline lookup yields CDR1 KGHSH and CDR2 LQKENI. Combining the CDR3 with reference TRBV18 and TRBJ1-2 gives the whole variable domain NAGVMQNPRHLVRRRGQEARLRCSPMKGHSHVYWYRQLPEEGLKFMVYLQKENIIDESGMPKERFSAEFPKEGPSILRIQQVVRGDSAAYFCASSIRTGEYGYTFGSGTRLTVV.

As for this clone: At the DNA level, this CDR3 is encoded by other sequences in the same sample as well. V is TRBV5-1 and J is TRBJ2-7, with 9 bases matching TRBD1. Germline V gene sequence: CDR1 SGHRS, CDR2 YFSETQ. J was trimmed by 4 bases and V by 4 bases; bases with no gene match: 6. The CDR3 runs 14 residues. The CDR3 is CASSPQGASYEQYF. The DNA for the CDR3 is TGCGCCAGCAGCCCACAGGGGGCCTCGTACGAGCAGTACTTC.

The V and J genes are TRBV6-5 and TRBJ2-5; D not resolved. The CDR3 is made up of 14 amino acids. Trimming left V 0 bases short and J 2 bases short, with 7 bases between. Germline CDR1 and CDR2: MNHEY and SVGAGI. The CDR3 loop is CASSYSVRQETQYF. In nucleotides, the CDR3 is TGTGCCAGCAGTTACTCAGTCAGACAAGAGACCCAGTACTTC.

The chain couples TRBV6-1 to TRBJ2-1; 11 nucleotides match TRBD2. Per germline, CDR1 MNHNS and CDR2 SASEGT. The CDR3 contains 15 residues. With V trimmed by 6 bases and J by 4 bases, 5 bases remained unmatched. CDR3 DNA sequence: TGTGCCAGCAGGATGGGGACTAGCGGTTACAATGAGCAGTTCTTC. Amino acid sequence: CASRMGTSGYNEQFF.